The sequence of this TCR beta chain was determined in a study of blood T cells in healthy people across ages (dated by TCRdb to the mid-2010s). Background on the whole study: In model experiments, roughly one uniquely barcoded TCR beta cDNA molecule per two T cells was captured by template switching. Age-related changes in TCR beta repertoire diversity were measured in the study by deep sequencing normalized with unique cDNA molecular identifiers. Donors were grouped into four age groups: young (average approximately 15 years), middle-aged (around 39), aged (around 60) and long-lived (over 80). To avoid experimental bias, donors of different ages were spread randomly across the sequencing lanes. Using the same blood draw, the study looked at two additional independent replicas of 1 million unique cDNA reads for two donors, one aged 18 to 29 and the other aged 80 or older.

The donors were some 39 Caucasian individuals from Russia, aged roughly 6 to 90 years, who were systemically healthy. Each donor gave ten milliliters of peripheral blood, collected into EDTA-treated Vacutainer tubes. Ficoll-Paque density-gradient centrifugation was used to isolate PBMCs, with at least 6 million obtained per sample. Trizol reagent was used to extract total RNA from the PBMCs, yielding at least 6 micrograms per sample. The percentages of naive CD45RAhigh/CD27high T cells were determined by flow cytometry on a PBMC aliquot from every donor. Libraries came from 5' RACE. TCRdb shows the sequencer as Illumina HiSeq 2500. The second PCR ran for roughly 7 to 11 cycles and used a J-beta primer mix along with a sample-barcoded 5' primer. Each TCR beta cDNA molecule received a unique molecular identifier from a template-switch 5' adaptor carrying 12 random nucleotides. At least 2.5 million CDR3-containing paired-end reads were obtained from each sample. The Mint cDNA synthesis kit, primed by a TRBC-specific oligonucleotide, was used to synthesize first-strand cDNA from all RNA. After uracil-DNA glycosylase treatment, a first 18-cycle PCR used universal primers M1SS and BC2_uni_R on all cDNA. As for the original processing: For normalization, 1 million high-quality reads were randomly selected from each sample, with every read carrying a distinct molecular identifier. Instead of being binned into consensus sequences, reads with shared molecular identifiers were discarded. MiTCR, with a Q25 quality threshold and the strictest error-elimination algorithm, was used for CDR3 identification, clonotype clustering and error correction. A nonparametric unseen species model using Euler transformation provided a lower-bound estimate of total TCR beta diversity. The public sequencing data were trimmed at Q25 with fastp and processed into clonotypes with MiXCR by TCRdb, which kept only in-frame beta chains. Identical CDR3 proteins give one entry, which carries the most common genes and DNA. TCRdb, not the original authors, processed these V and J calls. Here the sample has 1.5 million to 2 million distinct CDR3 sequences; approximately 28% occur a single time. In total, the top ten clones hold roughly 8% of the sample.

The table lists this clonotype with a few counts. Its recognized antigen is unknown. Nothing much larger sits one base from this clone, and base qualities are not available. The junction shows trimming of 2 bases on V and 4 bases on J, plus 9 bases between the germline ends. According to the germline V gene (reference sequence), CDR1 reads MNHEY and CDR2 reads SMNVEV. From the cysteine up to the phenylalanine, the CDR3 has a length of 14 residues. Solely the CDR3 DNA is kept, with 42 bases framed from the first base. Here is what the overall study found, with its caveats: The long-lived group showed more naive CD4+ T cells, fewer expanded clones and increased TCR diversity than the aged group, suggesting age selection. Conclusive comparison of naive and antigen-experienced compartments was prevented by the profiling of bulk unsorted PBMCs. A strong correlation was found between observed TCR beta diversity and the percentage of naive T cells measured by flow cytometry. Total diversity estimates from one million sequenced T cells were considered lower bounds and underestimates. As age increased, observed TCR beta diversity per million T cells dropped in a roughly linear way, and a significant reduction was already evident by age around 41. Donor CMV infection status was unknown, potentially confounding age-related changes in expanded clonotypes.

The chain uses TRBV27 and TRBJ1-5; the D gene is unclear. The clonotype was recovered from a woman in her 30s in good health. The specimen was blood. CDR3 region: CASSLIGQNQPQHF. The nucleotide sequence reads TGTGCCAGCAGTTTAATAGGCCAAAATCAGCCCCAGCATTTT.